One and the same sample provided the 2 T cell receptor beta chains below, sequenced in a study of shared clonotypes between healthy human individuals. The table came from immunoSEQ multiplex PCR; TCRdb's copy has only in-frame clones and leaves some out. The sample lists 1.5 million to 2.5 million clones; approximately 94% were seen once. CD45RO-negative CD8 cells positively selected for CCR7 made up the naive population, which excluded terminally differentiated effector memory CD45RA+ cells. The sequenced material came from naive CD8+ T cells sorted from blood. The receptors derive from a man aged 18-30 years in good health.

This clone was observed a handful of times. A read error may account for a junction end that differs from germline. The chain links TRBV14 to TRBJ1-6; D possibly corresponds to TRBD1 (5 bases). The CDR3 is 14 residues long. Germline CDR1 is SGHDN and CDR2 is FVKESK. The CDR3 loop is CASSLEGYSSPLHF. CDR3 bases: TGTGCCAGCAGTCTTGAGGGGTATAGTTCACCCCTCCACTTT.

The gene calls are TRBV2 and TRBJ1-4; TRBD1 might be the D (6 bases). CDR3 size: 16 residues. The ends were cut back, 4 bases at V and 0 bases at J, with 12 bases in the middle. Per germline, CDR1 SNHLY and CDR2 FYNNEI. CDR3 protein: CASSAGAISTNEKLFF. The DNA of the CDR3 is TGTGCCAGCAGTGCAGGGGCCATTTCAACTAATGAAAAACTGTTTTTT.